This T cell receptor beta chain was found in a study of cytomegalovirus exposure and HLA in healthy donors. Points from the study as a whole: It was confirmed in vitro that a few of the CMV-associated chains were specific for CMV antigens.

Of note for this clone: Its target is unknown.

J gave up 4 bases and V 5 bases, and 10 bases lay outside the gene matches. In germline, CDR1 is LNHDA, CDR2 SQIVND (reference sequence). The CDR3 contains 15 residues. This table comes from immunoSEQ multiplex PCR, and its TCRdb copy is limited to in-frame clones, with some not included. The repertoire holds over 150,000 clones, roughly nine tenths seen once, with about 2.9% in the top ten. The sequence was obtained from a woman younger than 30 in good health and CMV-seropositive. The chain recombines TRBV19 with TRBJ1-1; 7 bases fit TRBD1. Sequences were obtained from PBMCs. For the CDR3, the DNA is TGTGCCAGTAGTCAATTACAGGGGATGAGCACTGAAGCTTTCTTT. This gives the protein CASSQLQGMSTEAFF.